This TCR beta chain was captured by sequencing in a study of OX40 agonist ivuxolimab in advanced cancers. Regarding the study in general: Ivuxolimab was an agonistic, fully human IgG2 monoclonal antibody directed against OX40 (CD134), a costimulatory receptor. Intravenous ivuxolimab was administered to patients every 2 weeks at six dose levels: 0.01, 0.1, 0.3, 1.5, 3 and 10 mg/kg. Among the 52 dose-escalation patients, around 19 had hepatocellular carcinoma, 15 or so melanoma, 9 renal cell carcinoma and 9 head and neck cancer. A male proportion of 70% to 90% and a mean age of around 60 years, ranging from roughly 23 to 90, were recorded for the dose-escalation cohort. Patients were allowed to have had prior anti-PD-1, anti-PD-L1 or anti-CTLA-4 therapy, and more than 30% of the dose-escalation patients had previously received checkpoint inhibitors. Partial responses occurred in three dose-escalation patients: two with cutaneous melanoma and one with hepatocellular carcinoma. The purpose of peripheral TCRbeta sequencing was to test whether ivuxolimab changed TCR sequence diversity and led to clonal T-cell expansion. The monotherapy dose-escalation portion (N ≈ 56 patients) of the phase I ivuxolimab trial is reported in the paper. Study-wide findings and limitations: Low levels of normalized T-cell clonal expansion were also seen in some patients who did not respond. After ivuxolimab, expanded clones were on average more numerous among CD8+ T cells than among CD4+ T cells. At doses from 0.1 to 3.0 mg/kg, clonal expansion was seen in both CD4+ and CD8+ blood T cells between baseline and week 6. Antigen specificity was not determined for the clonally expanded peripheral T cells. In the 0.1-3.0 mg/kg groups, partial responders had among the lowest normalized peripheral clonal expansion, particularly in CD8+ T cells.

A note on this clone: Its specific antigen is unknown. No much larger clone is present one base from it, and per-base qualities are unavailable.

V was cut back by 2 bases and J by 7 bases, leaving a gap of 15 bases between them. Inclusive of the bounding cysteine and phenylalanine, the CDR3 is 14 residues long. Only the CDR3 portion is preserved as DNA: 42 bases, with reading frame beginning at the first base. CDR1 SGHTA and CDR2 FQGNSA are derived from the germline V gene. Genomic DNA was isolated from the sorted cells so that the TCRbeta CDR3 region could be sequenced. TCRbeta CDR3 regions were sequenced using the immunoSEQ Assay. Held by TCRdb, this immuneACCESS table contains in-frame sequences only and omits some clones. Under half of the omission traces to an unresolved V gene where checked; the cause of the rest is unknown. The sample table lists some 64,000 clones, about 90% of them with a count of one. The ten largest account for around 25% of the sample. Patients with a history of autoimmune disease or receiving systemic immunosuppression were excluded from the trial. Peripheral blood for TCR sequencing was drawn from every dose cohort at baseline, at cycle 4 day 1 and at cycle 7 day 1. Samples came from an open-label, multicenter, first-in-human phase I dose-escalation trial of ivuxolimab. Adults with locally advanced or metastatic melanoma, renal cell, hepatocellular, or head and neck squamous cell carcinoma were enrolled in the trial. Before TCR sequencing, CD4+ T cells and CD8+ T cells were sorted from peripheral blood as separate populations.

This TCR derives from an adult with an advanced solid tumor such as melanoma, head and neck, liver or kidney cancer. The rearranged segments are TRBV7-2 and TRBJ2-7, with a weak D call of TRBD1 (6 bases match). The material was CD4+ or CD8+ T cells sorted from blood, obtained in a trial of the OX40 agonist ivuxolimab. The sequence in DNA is TGTGCCAGCAGCTTAATACAGGGCGCCCCTGAGCAGTACTTC. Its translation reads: CASSLIQGAPEQYF.